The sequence of this T cell receptor (beta chain) was determined in a study of blood T cell repertoires in COVID-19. As for the study in general: Material from acute and convalescent COVID-19 was sourced from the United States, Italy and Spain. In each case, the material was cDNA or gDNA derived from T cells, B-cell-depleted T cells, or PBMCs.

Authors' processing steps: From reference gene primer amplification, estimates of nucleated cell counts were derived. TCRdb's table, derived via immunoSEQ multiplex PCR, lists solely in-frame clones and lacks some. For V, J and clone size, that table is used; D and trimming come from the DNA. Found here are 23,000 or so clones, 70% to 90% of them singletons; the top ten hold approximately 9.8%. Sequencing input: peripheral blood. The receptor was derived from a man between 65 and 80 years old with acute or convalescent COVID-19.

The CDR3 protein is CASSQNSGANVLTF. CDR3 bases: TGTGCCAGCAGTCAAAACTCTGGGGCCAACGTCCTGACTTTC. The rearrangement uses TRBV27 and TRBJ2-6; D is ambiguous. The CDR3 covers 14 residues. Trimming cost V 5 bases and J 0 bases, with 5 bases left between them. Germline-derived CDR1 and CDR2 are MNHEY and SMNVEV (reference sequence).